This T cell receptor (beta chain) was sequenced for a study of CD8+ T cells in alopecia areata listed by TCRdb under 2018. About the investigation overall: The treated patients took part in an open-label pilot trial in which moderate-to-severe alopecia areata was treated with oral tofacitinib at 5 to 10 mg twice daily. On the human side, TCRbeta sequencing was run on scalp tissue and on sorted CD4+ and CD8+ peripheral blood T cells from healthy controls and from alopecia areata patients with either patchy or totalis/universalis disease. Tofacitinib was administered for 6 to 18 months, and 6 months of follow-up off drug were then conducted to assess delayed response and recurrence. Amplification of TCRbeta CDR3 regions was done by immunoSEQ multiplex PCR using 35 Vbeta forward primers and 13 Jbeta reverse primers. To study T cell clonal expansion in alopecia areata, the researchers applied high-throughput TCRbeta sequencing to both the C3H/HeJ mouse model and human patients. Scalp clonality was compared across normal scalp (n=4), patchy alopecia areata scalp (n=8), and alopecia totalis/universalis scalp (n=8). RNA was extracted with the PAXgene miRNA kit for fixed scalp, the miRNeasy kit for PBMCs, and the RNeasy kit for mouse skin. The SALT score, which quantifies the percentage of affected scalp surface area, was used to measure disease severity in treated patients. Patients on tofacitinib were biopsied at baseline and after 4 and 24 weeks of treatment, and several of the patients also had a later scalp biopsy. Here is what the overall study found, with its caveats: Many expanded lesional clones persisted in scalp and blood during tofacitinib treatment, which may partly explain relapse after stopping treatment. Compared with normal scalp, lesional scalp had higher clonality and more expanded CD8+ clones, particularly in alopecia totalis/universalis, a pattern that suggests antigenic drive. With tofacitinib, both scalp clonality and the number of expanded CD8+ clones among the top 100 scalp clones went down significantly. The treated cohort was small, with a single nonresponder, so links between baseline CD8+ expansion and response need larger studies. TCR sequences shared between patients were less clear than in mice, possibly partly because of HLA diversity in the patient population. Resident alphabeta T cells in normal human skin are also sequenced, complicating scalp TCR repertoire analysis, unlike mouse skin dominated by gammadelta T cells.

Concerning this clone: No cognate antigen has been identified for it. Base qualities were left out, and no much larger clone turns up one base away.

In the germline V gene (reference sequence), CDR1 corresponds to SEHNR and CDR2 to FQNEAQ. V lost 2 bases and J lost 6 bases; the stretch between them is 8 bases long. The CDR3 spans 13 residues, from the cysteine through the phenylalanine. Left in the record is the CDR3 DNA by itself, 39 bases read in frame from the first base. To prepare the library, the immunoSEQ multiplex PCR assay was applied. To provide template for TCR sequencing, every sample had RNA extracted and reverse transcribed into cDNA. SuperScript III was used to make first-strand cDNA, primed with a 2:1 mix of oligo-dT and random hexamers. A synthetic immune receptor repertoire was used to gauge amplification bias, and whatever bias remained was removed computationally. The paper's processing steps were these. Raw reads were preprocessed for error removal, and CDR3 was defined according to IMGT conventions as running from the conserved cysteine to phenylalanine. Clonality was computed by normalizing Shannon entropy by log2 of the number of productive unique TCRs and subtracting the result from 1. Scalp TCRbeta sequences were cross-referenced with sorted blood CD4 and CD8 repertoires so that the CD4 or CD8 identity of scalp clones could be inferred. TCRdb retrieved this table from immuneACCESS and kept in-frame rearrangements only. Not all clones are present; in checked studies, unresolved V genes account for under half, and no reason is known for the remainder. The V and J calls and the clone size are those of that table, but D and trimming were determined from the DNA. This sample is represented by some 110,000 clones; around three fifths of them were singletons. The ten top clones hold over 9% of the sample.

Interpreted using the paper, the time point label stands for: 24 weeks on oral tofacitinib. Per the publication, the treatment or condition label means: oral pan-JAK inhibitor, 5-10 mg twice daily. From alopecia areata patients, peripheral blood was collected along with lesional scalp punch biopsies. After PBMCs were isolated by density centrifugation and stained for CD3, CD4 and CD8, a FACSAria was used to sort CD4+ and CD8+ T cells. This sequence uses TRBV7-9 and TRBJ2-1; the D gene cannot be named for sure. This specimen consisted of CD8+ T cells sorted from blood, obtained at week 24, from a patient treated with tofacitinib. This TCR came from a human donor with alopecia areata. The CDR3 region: CASSLLIRNEQFF. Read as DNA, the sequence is TGTGCCAGCAGCTTATTGATCCGCAATGAGCAGTTCTTC. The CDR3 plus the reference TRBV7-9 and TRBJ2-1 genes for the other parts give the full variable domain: DTGVSQNPRHKITKRGQNVTFRCDPISEHNRLYWYRQTLGQGPEFLTYFQNEAQLEKSRLLSDRFSAERPKGSFSTLEIQRTEQGDSAMYLCASSLLIRNEQFFGPGTRLTVL.